This TCR beta chain was identified in a study of blood T cell repertoires in COVID-19. Study context: There were acute and convalescent COVID-19 samples, and they came from the United States, Italy and Spain. Sources were T cells, B-cell-depleted T cells, or PBMCs; the material itself was cDNA or gDNA.

This CDR3 spans 15 amino acids. CDR1 is MNHEY, CDR2 SVGAGI, per germline. Trimming removed 0 bases at V and 6 bases at J, with 14 bases between. Original analysis: It was from reference gene primer amplification that nucleated cell counts were estimated. Profiled with immunoSEQ multiplex PCR; TCRdb holds only in-frame clones, not every one. V, J and clone size reflect that table, while D and trimming were determined from the DNA. The sample contains some 150,000 clones, over 75% of which appear only once. The TCR sequence derives from a man aged 50 to 60 with acute or convalescent COVID-19. The sequencing sample was made of peripheral blood. The genes are TRBV6-5 and TRBJ1-2; D unclear. CDR3 protein: CASSYSGRALDGYTF. The CDR3 DNA reads TGTGCCAGCAGTTACTCCGGGCGGGCCCTGGATGGCTACACCTTC.